Following are 5 T cell receptor beta chains from one sample sequenced in a study of T-cell reconstitution after alpha-beta-depleted transplantation in children (dated by TCRdb to the mid-2010s). The library was made by PCR. The instrument was an Illumina HiSeq 2500. To normalize quantification of the TCRbeta repertoire, the TCR libraries were built with molecular barcoding that relied on unique molecular identifiers. TCRdb reran the public reads through fastp at Q25 and MiXCR, keeping productive beta chains. Each entry is one CDR3 protein sequence, shown with its most common DNA and genes. In this sample the table shows around 94,000 distinct CDR3 sequences, 7% to 8% of which occur a single time. The top ten clonotypes cover 15% to 20% of the sample. The treatment or condition label for this specimen denotes: allogeneic hematopoietic cell transplantation with graft depleted of TCRalphabeta T cells and CD19 B cells.

The specimen was PBMCs, collected before TCRalphabeta/CD19-depleted stem cell transplant. These receptors originate from a boy aged 2 to 10 with acute lymphoblastic leukemia, due to receive a stem cell transplant.

This clonotype was counted many times. This chain uses TRBV5-1 with TRBJ1-4, with TRBD1 matching over 7 bases. This CDR3 is 15 amino acids long. After removal of 2 bases from V and 5 bases from J, the junction contained 6 bases not matched to a gene. Germline CDR1 SGHRS, CDR2 YFSETQ. Written as DNA, the CDR3 is TGCGCCAGCAGCTTCGACAGGGTACAGAATGAAAAACTGTTTTTT. Its translation: CASSFDRVQNEKLFF.

Note on this clonotype: A much larger clone is a single base away; this may be a read error. CDR3 residues: CASSLAGLAGHTYTQYF. The CDR3 DNA follows: TGTGCCAGCAGCTTAGCGGGACTAGCGGGGCACACATATACGCAGTATTTT. This sequence joins TRBV7-2 and TRBJ2-3; 13 nucleotides line up with TRBD2. The CDR3 consists of 17 residues. Looked up from germline, CDR1 is SGHTA and CDR2 is FQGNSA.

This chain connects TRBV5-8 to TRBJ2-3, with TRBD1 identical over 7 bases. There are 14 residues in the CDR3. Trimming cost V 7 bases and J 1 base; bases outside gene matches: 6. Germline V lookup: CDR1 SGHTS, CDR2 YDEGEE. The CDR3 DNA is TGTGCCAGCCAGACAGGGTTTGGCACAGATACGCAGTATTTT. Its translation: CASQTGFGTDTQYF.

The chain has TRBV5-1 and TRBJ2-7, with 8 positions matching TRBD1. The CDR3 covers 13 residues. V gave up 4 bases and J gave up 6 bases; unmatched junction bases: 6. From germline, CDR1 is SGHRS and CDR2 YFSETQ. The CDR3 nucleotides read TGCGCCAGCAGCCCGACAGGGGATGGCGAGCAGTACTTC. It translates to CASSPTGDGEQYF.

This clonotype showed up many times. The chain joins TRBV4-2 to TRBJ2-1; 8 bases map to TRBD2. The CDR3 sequence is 17 residues long. After removal of 4 bases from V and 9 bases from J, the junction contained 17 bases not matched to a gene. In germline, CDR1 is LGHNA, CDR2 YNFKEQ. The CDR3 bases are TGTGCCAGCAGCCTATCTCGAGCGGGGGTATTCAGGGGTGAGCAGTTCTTC. Encoded protein: CASSLSRAGVFRGEQFF.